The sample holds many counts of the clone carrying this TCR beta chain. Profiling relied on immunoSEQ multiplex PCR, and the TCRdb table lists in-frame clones only, not all of them. Here the sample spans approximately 310,000 clones, roughly 85% being singletons. People in the exposed group encountered a COVID-19 case within 2 weeks before entering the study. The source of the sample is a study of blood T cell repertoires in COVID-19. Across the whole study: Some COVID-19 samples were acute and others convalescent; all came from the United States, Italy and Spain. Sources were T cells, B-cell-depleted T cells, or PBMCs; the material itself was cDNA or gDNA.

The specimen was PBMCs or T cells enriched from blood (not recorded which). The TCR was taken from a woman in her thirties who had been exposed to COVID-19.

The CDR3: CAWSPYTGVQPQHF. In DNA, the CDR3 is TGTGCCTGGAGCCCCTACACAGGGGTCCAGCCCCAGCATTTT. V is TRBV30 and J is TRBJ1-5, with 7 bases fitting TRBD1. CDR1 and CDR2 from the germline V gene are GTSNPN and SVGIG (reference sequence). CDR3 size: 14 residues. The trim removed 3 bases at V and 7 bases at J, leaving 9 bases unmatched.